This T cell receptor (beta chain) was observed in a study of blood T cell repertoires in COVID-19. Study-wide background: COVID-19 samples, acute and convalescent, were from the United States, Italy and Spain.

Sequencing was performed with immunoSEQ multiplex PCR; in TCRdb, only in-frame clones are kept and a portion is missing. The sample contains a few hundred thousand clones, about 90% of which appear only once. The study drew participants aged about 18 to 89 years from approximately 23 US areas. Cohort assignment relied on participant-reported clinical history. Recovery among Cohort 3 donors was established by two negative PCRs, clearance, or symptom resolution. V dropped 4 bases and J dropped 8; count of bases not matched to a gene: 7. The germline V gene encodes CDR1 SNHLY and CDR2 FYNNEI. The CDR3 consists of 15 residues.

This TCR derives from a woman in her 30s who had recovered from COVID-19. What was sequenced was PBMCs or T cells enriched from blood (not recorded which). The gene calls are TRBV2 and TRBJ1-4; 10 bases match TRBD1. The CDR3 bases are TGTGCCAGCAGTGGACAGGGGGCAGTGGGGGAAAAACTGTTTTTT. It is translated as CASSGQGAVGEKLFF.